The present entry profiles one TCR beta chain with its context. Antigen: not known. The V end was cut by 6 bases, the J end by 4 bases, with 21 bases between. The CDR3 spans 15 residues. Looked up from germline, CDR1 is SQVTM and CDR2 is ANQGSEA. The data are from a study of shared clonotypes between healthy human individuals. As processed by the authors: With immunoSEQ giving junction-only sequences and no quality scores, filtering differed. The assay was immunoSEQ multiplex PCR, and TCRdb's table has in-frame clones only and misses some. The V and J calls and the clone size are those of that table, but D and trimming were determined from the DNA. This table has about 2.3 million clones, around 90% appearing once. General observations from the study: Shared clonotypes across all four donors exceeded non-shared ones in generation probability.

The sample was naive CD4+ T cells from PBMCs. As to subset: CD45RA+ positively selected. The source of this sequence is a man in his late teens or twenties in good health. Some clones in this sample may be carry-over from other donors' samples. The genes are TRBV29-1 and TRBJ1-1; no reliable D call. CDR3 region: CSVVNSGQGFTEAFF. CDR3 bases: TGCAGCGTGGTTAATTCGGGCCAAGGGTTCACTGAAGCTTTCTTT.